A few counts support the clone carrying this TCR beta chain. Antigen specificity is unknown. After constant-region reverse-primer amplification, full-length variable regions underwent semi-nested PCR with Nested Universal Primer A. TCRdb called the 5' RACE reads again in MiXCR, with one record for every CDR3 protein. The sample has around 43,000 distinct CDR3 sequences, approximately 17% seen once. CD25-based Treg depletion was applied to purified naive CD4+ T cells. Study-wide points: The TCR gene usage of tumor memory CD4+ T cells clustered together with blood and lymph node memory CD4+ cells and with lymph node naive CD4+ cells. Larger-cohort validation covered only one TCR beta V-J rearrangement.

The germline gives CDR1 DFQATT, CDR2 SNEGSKA (reference sequence). Trimming removed 3 bases at V and 5 bases at J, with 17 bases between. CDR3 length equals 14 residues. The sequenced material came from naive CD4+ T cells sorted from a lymph node. Documented subset: naive CD4+ T cells, CD4+CD45RA+CD25-. The receptor's source is a female donor with breast cancer. The rearrangement links TRBV20-1 to TRBJ2-7; D might be TRBD1 or TRBD2, each matching 7 bases. This CDR3 is CSASSPQGGDEQYF. The CDR3 DNA reads TGCAGTGCTAGTTCCCCCCAGGGGGGGGACGAGCAGTACTTC.